This is a list of T cell receptor beta chains from one sample in a study of T cells after posttransplantation cyclophosphamide. Data came from immunoSEQ multiplex PCR; TCRdb stores just in-frame clones and leaves some out. The sample is made up of tens of thousands of clones, none counted only once. What was sequenced was PBMCs. These receptors were taken from a woman aged 55-69 years in good health, CMV-negative, and a related stem cell transplant donor. Both conserved end residues are trimmed from each CDR3.

j_call	v_call	cdr3_aa
TRBJ2-3	TRBV18	ASSPGQGWADTQY
TRBJ2-1	TRBV9	ASSEGTSGKRYNEQF
TRBJ2-1	TRBV2	ASRVTSGGLYEQF
-	TRBV9	ASSMDRGGSEQY
TRBJ1-1	TRBV6-5	ASSYLGAGTEAF
TRBJ1-5	TRBV27	ASSVFGQGASVQPQH
TRBJ1-2	TRBV15	ATSRDRMAQGAGYT
TRBJ2-1	TRBV19	ASSIGGAGYNEQF
TRBJ2-5	TRBV19	ASSIFGAGAETQY
TRBJ2-5	TRBV27	ASSSPGQGRETQY
TRBJ1-1	TRBV27	ASSLIQGSTEAF
TRBJ2-3	TRBV9	ASSVEQAGEGTDTQY
TRBJ2-2	TRBV5-1	ASSSPGLATGELF
TRBJ2-5	TRBV19	ASSPTSLGSQY
TRBJ2-2	TRBV7-8	ASSLAGVGTGELF
TRBJ1-2	TRBV4-2	ASSQGTVYGYT
TRBJ2-1	TRBV30	AWGGLAKRNEQF
TRBJ1-2	TRBV28	ASSSLGGSYGYT
TRBJ1-6	TRBV2	ASSESRGSPLH
TRBJ1-5	TRBV7-6	ASAGGSNQPQH
TRBJ1-1	TRBV5-1	ASRGGEAF
TRBJ1-1	TRBV28	ASSLRDRRAF
TRBJ2-1	TRBV15	ATSRETASGGKLGDNEQF
TRBJ2-2	TRBV10-3	AISLAGENGELF
TRBJ2-7	TRBV5-6	ASSLAGAPYEQY
TRBJ2-3	TRBV19	ASSISPAGSTDTQY
TRBJ2-1	TRBV28	ASTRTGGYNEQF
TRBJ2-7	TRBV19	ASSRQGNEQY
TRBJ1-2	TRBV27	ASSPTQGAVYGYT
TRBJ1-2	TRBV10-3	AISESLGGAEGYT
TRBJ2-2	TRBV6-4	ASSVSGDTGELF
TRBJ1-4	TRBV28	ASSLSPGASAEKLF